One and the same sample provided the 17 T cell receptor beta chains below, sequenced in a study of blood T cell repertoires in COVID-19. Method: immunoSEQ multiplex PCR; TCRdb's copy keeps in-frame clones and lacks some. This table holds about 250,000 clones, over 70% found once. Specimen: peripheral blood. The receptor set was obtained from a man aged 35 to 55 with active or convalescent COVID-19.

The CDR3 sequence is CASSQDPRESYEQYF. CDR3 DNA sequence: TGCGCCAGCAGCCAAGATCCCCGGGAATCCTACGAGCAGTACTTC. V usage is TRBV4-1 and J usage is TRBJ2-7, with D maybe TRBD2 (5 bases). Germline V gene data show CDR1 as MGHRA and CDR2 as YSYEKL. CDR3 length: 15 residues. V lost 0 bases and J lost 1, with 10 bases in between.

CDR3 in amino acids: CASSPTAGTGVTDTQYF. In DNA, the CDR3 is TGTGCCAGCAGCCCCACGGCCGGGACAGGGGTAACAGATACGCAGTATTTT. The gene calls are TRBV2 and TRBJ2-3; TRBD1 matches at 10 bases. CDR1 is SNHLY, CDR2 FYNNEI, per germline. The CDR3 spans 17 residues. Trimming removed 6 bases from V and 3 bases from J; junction bases left unmatched: 12.

This sequence joins TRBV10-3 and TRBJ2-7, with TRBD1 matching 11 bases. There are 15 residues in the CDR3. The ends lost 5 bases at V and 1 base at J; junction bases unmatched: 4. Germline V gene lookup returns CDR1 ENHRY and CDR2 SYGVKD. CDR3 nucleotide sequence: TGTGCCATCAGTCTGGGACAGGGGGGATCCTACGAGCAGTACTTC. As protein: CAISLGQGGSYEQYF.

The chain is built from TRBV6-4 and TRBJ2-5, with D possibly TRBD2 on 6 matching bases. The CDR3 has 17 amino acids. The germline V and J ends were trimmed by 0 bases and 4 bases, with 18 bases remaining between them. Germline V gene lookup returns CDR1 MRHNA and CDR2 SNTAGT. This CDR3 reads CASSDSSNGPGGETQYF. In nucleotides, the CDR3 is TGTGCCAGCAGTGACTCTAGCAACGGGCCCGGGGGAGAGACCCAGTACTTC.

This chain uses TRBV28 with TRBJ2-7, with 7 bases fitting TRBD2. Trimming took 7 bases from V and 0 from J; bases not matched to a gene: 9. CDR3 length equals 15 residues. Per germline, CDR1 MDHEN and CDR2 SYDVKM. CDR3 DNA sequence: TGTGCCAGCAACCGTGGGGGGGGGATCTCCTACGAGCAGTACTTC. It translates to CASNRGGGISYEQYF.

V and J are TRBV5-1 and TRBJ1-6; TRBD1 aligns across 7 bases. The CDR3 is made up of 14 amino acids. Germline V gene sequence: CDR1 SGHRS, CDR2 YFSETQ. J lost 7 bases, V lost 4 bases, and 5 bases had no gene match. The CDR3 reads CASSRDSDNSPLHF. The CDR3 nucleotides read TGCGCCAGCAGCCGGGACAGTGACAATTCACCCCTCCACTTT.

This chain links TRBV10-3 with TRBJ1-3; the match to TRBD1 covers 9 bases. J gave up 2 bases and V 2 bases, and 7 bases lay outside the gene matches. Germline values: CDR1 ENHRY, CDR2 SYGVKD. The CDR3 is made up of 17 amino acids. CDR3 nucleotide sequence: TGTGCCATCAGTGAGCCGCCGACAGGGGGGACTGGAAACACCATATATTTT. Translating gives CAISEPPTGGTGNTIYF.

This rearrangement joins TRBV10-3 to TRBJ1-5, with TRBD1 matching over 9 bases. This CDR3 contains 15 residues. V shed 3 bases and J 1 base; nucleotides not matched to a gene: 1. Germline CDR1 reads ENHRY; CDR2 reads SYGVKD. CDR3 sequence (DNA): TGTGCCATCAGTGACGGGACAGGGAGCAATCAGCCCCAGCATTTT. Translating gives CAISDGTGSNQPQHF.

The chain uses TRBV9 and TRBJ1-4; D gene ambiguous. CDR1 and CDR2 from the germline V gene are SGDLS and YYNGEE. The V gene lost 0 bases and the J gene lost 8 bases, with 17 bases spanning the gap. This CDR3 spans 16 amino acids. This CDR3 reads CASSVDTSIGGEKLFF. The CDR3 nucleotides read TGTGCCAGCAGCGTAGACACGAGTATCGGAGGGGAAAAACTGTTTTTT.

V and J are TRBV5-4 and TRBJ2-7; 9 nucleotides line up with TRBD2. This CDR3 has 15 amino acids. V trimming: 0 bases; J trimming: 1 base; junction bases outside the gene matches: 2. The germline CDR1 and CDR2 sequences are SGHNT and YYREEE (reference sequence). The CDR3 DNA reads TGTGCCAGCAGCTTGGGGCTAGCGGGATCCTACGAGCAGTACTTC. This encodes CASSLGLAGSYEQYF.

The V call is TRBV10-1, the J call TRBJ2-2, with D possibly TRBD1 on 5 matching bases. Germline values: CDR1 WNHNN, CDR2 SYGVQD (reference sequence). This CDR3 is 16 amino acids long. The germline V and J ends were trimmed by 6 bases and 3 bases, with 17 bases remaining between them. The CDR3 nucleotides read TGCGCCAGCAGCCCTTCGCAGGGAAGGGACACCGGGGAGCTGTTTTTT. Its translation is CASSPSQGRDTGELFF.

This clone appeared a few times. The rearrangement links TRBV12-5 to TRBJ1-1; TRBD1 matches 8 bases. The length of the CDR3 is 14 residues. The germline V gene encodes CDR1 LGHNT and CDR2 FRNRAP. The V gene end was trimmed by 1 base and the J gene end by 5 bases; junction bases not matched to a gene: 3. The CDR3 DNA sequence: TGTGCTAGTGGTTTGGCAACAGGGGGAACTGAAGCTTTCTTT. Amino acids: CASGLATGGTEAFF.

This chain joins TRBV20-1 and TRBJ2-7; no clear D. The CDR3 has 11 residues. Germline V CDR1 and CDR2: DFQATT, SNEGSKA (reference sequence). V was cut by 4 bases and J by 5 bases, with 9 bases left in between. In DNA form, the CDR3 reads TGCAGTGCTATACAATTCAACGAGCAGTACTTC. Amino acid sequence: CSAIQFNEQYF.

This chain joins TRBV11-3 and TRBJ2-1; 10 bases map to TRBD2. Germline V gene lookup returns CDR1 SGHNT and CDR2 YENEEA. The CDR3 extends over 17 amino acids. With 3 bases clipped from V and 5 bases from J, the junction kept 10 bases outside the gene matches. CDR3 bases: TGTGCCAGCAGCTTGCTGGGAGCGGGGGGGCAAGACAATGAGCAGTTCTTC. Residues: CASSLLGAGGQDNEQFF.

This sequence joins TRBV7-9 and TRBJ1-1; D unclear. V was clipped by 5 bases and J by 4 bases, with 8 bases between them. From germline, CDR1 is SEHNR and CDR2 FQNEAQ (reference sequence). The CDR3 sequence is 12 residues long. The CDR3 loop reads CASSRLSTEAFF. The CDR3 bases are TGTGCCAGCAGCCGATTGAGCACTGAAGCTTTCTTT.

The rearrangement links TRBV6-2 or TRBV6-3 to TRBJ1-5; D may be TRBD1 (6 bases). This CDR3 region has 13 residues. The germline V gene has CDR1 MNHEY and CDR2 SVGEGT. V lost 6 bases, J lost 5 bases, and 11 bases lay in between. The CDR3 sequence: CASSQNRDQPQHF. In DNA form, the CDR3 reads TGTGCCAGCAGCCAAAACAGGGATCAGCCCCAGCATTTT.

In nucleotides, the CDR3 is TGTGCCAGCGAGATGGGGTCGGGGTACAATGAGCAGTTCTTC. It specifies CASEMGSGYNEQFF. The V call is TRBV4-2, the J call TRBJ2-1, with a possible D match to TRBD2 (5 bases). V gave up 8 bases and J gave up 4 bases, with 15 bases separating them. CDR1 and CDR2 from the germline V gene are LGHNA and YNFKEQ. This CDR3 is 14 amino acids long.